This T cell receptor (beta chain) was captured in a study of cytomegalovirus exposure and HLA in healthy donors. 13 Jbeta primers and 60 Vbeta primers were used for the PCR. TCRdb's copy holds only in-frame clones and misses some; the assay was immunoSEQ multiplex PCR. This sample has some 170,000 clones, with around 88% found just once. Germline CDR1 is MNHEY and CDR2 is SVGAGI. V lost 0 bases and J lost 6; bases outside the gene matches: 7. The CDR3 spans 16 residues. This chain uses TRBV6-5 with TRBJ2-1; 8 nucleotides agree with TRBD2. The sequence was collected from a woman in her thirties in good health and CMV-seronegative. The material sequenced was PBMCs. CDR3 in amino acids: CASSYSLSGSPNEQFF. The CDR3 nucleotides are TGTGCCAGCAGTTACTCATTGAGCGGGAGTCCCAATGAGCAGTTCTTC.